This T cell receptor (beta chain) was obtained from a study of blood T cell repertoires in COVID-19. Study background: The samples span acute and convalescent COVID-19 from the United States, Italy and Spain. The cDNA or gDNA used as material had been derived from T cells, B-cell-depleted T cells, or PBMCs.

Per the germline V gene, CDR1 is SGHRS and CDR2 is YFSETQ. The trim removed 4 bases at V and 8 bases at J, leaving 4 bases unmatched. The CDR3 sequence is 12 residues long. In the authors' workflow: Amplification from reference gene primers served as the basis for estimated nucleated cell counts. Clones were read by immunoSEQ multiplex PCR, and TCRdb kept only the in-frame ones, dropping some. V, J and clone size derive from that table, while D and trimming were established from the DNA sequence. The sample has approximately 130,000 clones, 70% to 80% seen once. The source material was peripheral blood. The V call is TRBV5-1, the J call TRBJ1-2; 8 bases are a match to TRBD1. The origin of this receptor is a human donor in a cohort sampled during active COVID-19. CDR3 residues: CASSQGAMGYTF. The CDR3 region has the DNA TGCGCCAGCAGCCAGGGGGCGATGGGCTACACCTTC.